This T cell receptor beta chain comes out of a study of blood T cell repertoires in COVID-19. Across the study: PBMCs, B-cell-depleted T cells, or T cells were the source of the cDNA or gDNA that made up the material.

From germline, CDR1 is MRHNA and CDR2 SNTAGT. The length of the CDR3 is 14 residues. Trimming cost V 7 bases and J 4 bases, with 17 bases left between them. The authors' processing: Amplified reference gene primers provided the basis for estimating nucleated cell counts. The repertoire was sequenced with immunoSEQ multiplex PCR; TCRdb's copy has only in-frame clones and lacks some. V and J calls and clone size come straight from that table; D and trimming were deduced from the DNA. The top ten hold roughly 4.6% of the sample, which has approximately 71,000 clones, 88% seen once. The chain couples TRBV6-4 to TRBJ2-7; a possible D gene is TRBD1 (5 bases). The specimen sequenced was peripheral blood. The TCR originated in a human donor in a cohort sampled during active COVID-19. The CDR3 DNA is TGTGCCAGCACCCCCCAGGGATTGGGTTACGAGCAGTACTTC. Translating it yields CASTPQGLGYEQYF.